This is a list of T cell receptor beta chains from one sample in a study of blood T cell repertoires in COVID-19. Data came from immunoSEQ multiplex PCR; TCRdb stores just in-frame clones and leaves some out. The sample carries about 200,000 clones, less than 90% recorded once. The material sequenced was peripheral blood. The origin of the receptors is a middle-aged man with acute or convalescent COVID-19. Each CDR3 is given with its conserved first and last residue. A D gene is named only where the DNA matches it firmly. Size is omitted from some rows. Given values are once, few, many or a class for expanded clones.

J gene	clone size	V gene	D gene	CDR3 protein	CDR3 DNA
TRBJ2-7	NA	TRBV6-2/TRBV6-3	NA	CASSYPRGENYEQYF	TGTGCCAGCAGTTACCCCCGCGGTGAGAACTACGAGCAGTACTTC
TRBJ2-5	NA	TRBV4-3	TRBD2	CASSQGFGEGGETQYF	TGCGCCAGCAGCCAAGGGTTCGGGGAGGGTGGAGAGACCCAGTACTTC
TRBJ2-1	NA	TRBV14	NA	CASSSINRNEQFF	TGTGCCAGCAGCTCTATTAATCGGAATGAGCAGTTCTTC
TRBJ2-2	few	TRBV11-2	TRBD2	CASSLEAGLSTGELFF	TGTGCCAGCAGCTTAGAAGCGGGGCTTTCCACCGGGGAGCTGTTTTTT
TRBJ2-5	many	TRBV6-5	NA	CASSQTGETQYF	TGTGCCAGCAGCCAAACGGGAGAGACCCAGTACTTC
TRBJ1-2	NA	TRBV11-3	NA	CARYREGPSYGYTF	TGTGCCAGATACCGGGAGGGGCCCAGCTATGGCTACACCTTC
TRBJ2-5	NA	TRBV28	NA	CASSLWPRGSQETQYF	TGTGCCAGCAGTTTATGGCCTAGGGGCTCCCAAGAGACCCAGTACTTC
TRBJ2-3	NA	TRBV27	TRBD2	CASSLPRLAGSTDTQYF	TGTGCCAGCAGTTTACCCCGACTAGCGGGAAGCACAGATACGCAGTATTTT
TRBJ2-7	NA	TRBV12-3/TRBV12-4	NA	CASSPGGLYEQYF	TGTGCCAGCAGCCCTGGAGGGCTCTACGAGCAGTACTTC
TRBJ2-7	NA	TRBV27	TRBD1	CASSFFAGGRYEQYF	TGTGCCAGCAGTTTCTTCGCAGGGGGCCGCTACGAGCAGTACTTC
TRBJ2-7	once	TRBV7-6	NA	CASSSRDSAYEQYF	TGTGCCAGCAGCTCCCGGGACTCGGCCTACGAGCAGTACTTC
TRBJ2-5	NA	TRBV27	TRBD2	CATAGLVGTQYF	TGTGCCACCGCGGGACTAGTAGGGACCCAGTACTTC
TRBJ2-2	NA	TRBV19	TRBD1	CASSIGTGYTGELFF	TGTGCCAGTAGTATTGGGACAGGGTATACCGGGGAGCTGTTTTTT
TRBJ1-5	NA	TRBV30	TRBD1	CAWETGANSNQPQHF	TGTGCCTGGGAGACAGGGGCGAATAGCAATCAGCCCCAGCATTTT
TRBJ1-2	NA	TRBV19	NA	CASSGDFGGYTF	TGTGCCAGTAGTGGGGACTTTGGAGGCTACACCTTC
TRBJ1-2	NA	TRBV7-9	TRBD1	CASSTSQGAGYGYTF	TGTGCCAGCAGCACCTCACAGGGGGCCGGCTATGGCTACACCTTC
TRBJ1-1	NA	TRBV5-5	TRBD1	CASSGGTGPNTEAFF	TGTGCCAGCAGCGGCGGGACAGGACCGAACACTGAAGCTTTCTTT
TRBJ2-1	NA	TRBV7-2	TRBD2	CASSSGTSGGDEQFF	TGTGCCAGCAGCTCCGGGACTAGCGGGGGCGATGAGCAGTTCTTC
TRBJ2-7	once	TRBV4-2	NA	CASSQEADGSYEQYF	TGTGCCAGCAGCCAAGAAGCGGACGGCTCCTACGAGCAGTACTTC
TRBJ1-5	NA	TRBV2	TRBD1	CASSMGQGGYQPQHF	TGTGCCAGCAGTATGGGACAGGGTGGTTATCAGCCCCAGCATTTT
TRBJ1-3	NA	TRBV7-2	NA	CASSWSGNSGNTIYF	TGTGCCAGCAGCTGGAGCGGGAACTCTGGAAACACCATATATTTT
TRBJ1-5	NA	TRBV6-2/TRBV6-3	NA	CASSYGRGYQPQHF	TGTGCCAGCAGTTACGGCCGGGGGTACCAGCCCCAGCATTTT
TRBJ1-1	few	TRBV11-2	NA	CASSLRGVGNTEAFF	TGTGCCAGCAGCCTTCGGGGGGTCGGGAACACTGAAGCTTTCTTT
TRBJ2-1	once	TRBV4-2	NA	CASSQNSGSSYNEQFF	TGTGCCAGCAGCCAAAATAGCGGTAGCTCCTACAATGAGCAGTTCTTC
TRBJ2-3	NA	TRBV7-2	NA	CASSLNVGAASTDTQYF	TGTGCCAGCAGCTTAAACGTAGGAGCGGCTAGCACAGATACGCAGTATTTT
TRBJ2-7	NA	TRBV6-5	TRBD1	CASSFTTGNEAKQYF	TGTGCCAGCAGTTTCACGACAGGGAACGAAGCAAAGCAGTACTTC
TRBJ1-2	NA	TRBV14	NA	CASSRQTYYGYTF	TGTGCCAGCAGCAGACAGACATATTATGGCTACACCTTC
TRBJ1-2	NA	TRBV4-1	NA	CASSQDGQPYGYTF	TGCGCCAGCAGCCAGGATGGACAGCCTTATGGCTACACCTTC
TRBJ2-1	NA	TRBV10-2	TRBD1	CASSVGRGPGEQFF	TGCGCCAGCAGTGTGGGCAGGGGGCCAGGTGAGCAGTTCTTC
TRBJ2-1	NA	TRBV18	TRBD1	CASSRDRGSYNEQFF	TGTGCCAGCTCCCGCGACAGGGGCTCTTACAATGAGCAGTTCTTC